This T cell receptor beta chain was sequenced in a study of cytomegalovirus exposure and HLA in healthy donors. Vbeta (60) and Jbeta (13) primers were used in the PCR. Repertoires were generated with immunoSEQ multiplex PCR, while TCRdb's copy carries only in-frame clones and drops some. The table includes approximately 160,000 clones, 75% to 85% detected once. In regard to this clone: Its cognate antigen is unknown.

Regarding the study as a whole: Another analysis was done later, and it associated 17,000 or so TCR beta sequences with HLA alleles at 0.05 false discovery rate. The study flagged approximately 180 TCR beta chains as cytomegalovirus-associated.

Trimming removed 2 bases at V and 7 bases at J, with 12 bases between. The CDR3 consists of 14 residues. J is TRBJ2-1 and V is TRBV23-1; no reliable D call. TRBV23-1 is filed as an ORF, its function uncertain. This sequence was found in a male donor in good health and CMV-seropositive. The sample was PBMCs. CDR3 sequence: CASSQPHSENEQFF. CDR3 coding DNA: TGCGCCAGCAGTCAACCCCACTCCGAGAATGAGCAGTTCTTC.